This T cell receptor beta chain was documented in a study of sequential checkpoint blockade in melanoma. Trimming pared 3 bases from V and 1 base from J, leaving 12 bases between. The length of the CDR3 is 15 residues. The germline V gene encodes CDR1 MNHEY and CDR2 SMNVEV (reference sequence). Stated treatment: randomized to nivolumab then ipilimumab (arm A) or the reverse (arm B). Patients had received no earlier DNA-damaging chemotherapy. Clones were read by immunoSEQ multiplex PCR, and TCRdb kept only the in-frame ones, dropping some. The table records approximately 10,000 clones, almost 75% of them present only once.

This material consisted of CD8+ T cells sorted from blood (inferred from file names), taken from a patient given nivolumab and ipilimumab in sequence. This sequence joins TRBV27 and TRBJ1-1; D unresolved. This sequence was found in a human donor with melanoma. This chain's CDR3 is CASSFLGSGNTEAFF. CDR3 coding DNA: TGTGCCAGCAGTTTTTTGGGGAGTGGGAACACTGAAGCTTTCTTT.